The 17 T cell receptor beta chains listed next were all sequenced from one sample in a study of spatial heterogeneity in lung cancer. Indicated time point: sample taken at primary tumor resection. TCRdb itself ran the 5' RACE reads through MiXCR, one entry per CDR3 protein. There are tens of thousands of distinct CDR3 sequences in the sample; around 13% occur only once, and 50% to 65% lies in the top ten. The sample was PBMCs, taken at surgery. The receptors shown here come from a male donor with early-stage non-small cell lung cancer.

A note on this clonotype: This clone may be a read error of a much larger clone one base away. J is TRBJ1-2 and V is TRBV18; no definite D call. The ends were cut back, 0 bases at V and 1 base at J, with 9 bases in the middle. The germline CDR1 and CDR2 sequences are KGHSH and LQKENI. The length of the CDR3 is 15 residues. The CDR3 sequence: CASSPPRMYNYGYTF. The CDR3 coding sequence is TGTGCCAGCTCACCACCGCGTATGTATAACTATGGCTACACCTTC.

The V call is TRBV6-2 or TRBV6-3, the J call TRBJ1-2; 7 positions match TRBD1. The CDR3 extends over 13 amino acids. In germline, CDR1 is MNHEY, CDR2 SVGEGT. J was trimmed by 2 bases and V by 8 bases; bases with no gene match: 5. CDR3: CASRPTGNYGYTF. CDR3 nucleotide sequence: TGTGCCAGCCGCCCGACAGGGAACTATGGCTACACCTTC.

V usage is TRBV12-3 or TRBV12-4 and J usage is TRBJ1-2; possibly TRBD1 for D (6 bases). The CDR3 runs 13 residues. V was shortened by 5 bases and J by 8 bases, with 15 bases between the two germline ends. CDR3 in DNA: TGTGCCAGCAGTACCTACAGGGAGGGAGGCTACACCTTC. Translating gives CASSTYREGGYTF.

This clonotype was observed a few times. The chain couples TRBV7-6 to TRBJ1-5; possibly TRBD1 for D (5 bases). Germline values: CDR1 SGHVS, CDR2 FNYEAQ. The V gene lost 3 bases and the J gene lost 5 bases, with 8 bases spanning the gap. The CDR3 covers 13 residues. Here the CDR3 reads CASSLGGYQPQHF. CDR3 coding DNA: TGTGCCAGCAGCTTGGGGGGTTATCAGCCCCAGCATTTT.

This clonotype occurred a few times. The CDR3 DNA reads TGTGCCAGCTCAGAGAGCGGACTACCCTACGAGCAGTACTTC. Its protein product is CASSESGLPYEQYF. The rearrangement joins TRBV18 to TRBJ2-7; TRBD2 is a possible D gene (6 bases). The CDR3 is made up of 14 amino acids. CDR1 is KGHSH and CDR2 is LQKENI in the germline V gene. V was shortened by 5 bases and J by 2 bases, with 13 bases between the two germline ends. Full variable domain (rest looked up from reference TRBV18 and TRBJ2-7): NAGVMQNPRHLVRRRGQEARLRCSPMKGHSHVYWYRQLPEEGLKFMVYLQKENIIDESGMPKERFSAEFPKEGPSILRIQQVVRGDSAAYFCASSESGLPYEQYFGPGTRLTVT.

V is TRBV10-3 and J is TRBJ1-2, with D possibly matching TRBD1 (6 bases). CDR1 is ENHRY, CDR2 SYGVKD, per germline. The CDR3 is 15 residues long. V dropped 6 bases and J dropped 4 bases, with 18 bases sitting between them. CDR3 coding DNA: TGTGCCATCAGAAAGGACAGCGTCAACTCCTATGGCTACACCTTC. Amino acids: CAIRKDSVNSYGYTF.

V is TRBV7-2 and J is TRBJ2-2; D unclear. This CDR3 contains 16 residues. The V and J ends lost 1 base and 0 bases respectively, with 9 bases between them. Germline V gene data show CDR1 as SGHTA and CDR2 as FQGNSA. CDR3 amino acids: CASSLDMGPNTGELFF. CDR3 bases: TGTGCCAGCAGCTTAGATATGGGTCCGAACACCGGGGAGCTGTTTTTT.

The chain links TRBV20-1 to TRBJ1-2; D is undetermined. The V gene's germline CDR1 is DFQATT and CDR2 SNEGSKA (reference sequence). V shed 0 bases and J shed 5 bases, with 16 bases lying between them. This CDR3 region has 15 residues. The CDR3 protein is CSARDPRTSTYGYTF. The CDR3 nucleotides read TGCAGTGCTAGAGATCCTAGGACTTCGACTTATGGCTACACCTTC.

The chain joins TRBV5-1 to TRBJ1-1, with 12 bases matching TRBD1. This CDR3 contains 15 residues. Germline V gene lookup returns CDR1 SGHRS and CDR2 YFSETQ. V trimming: 4 bases; J trimming: 5 bases; junction bases outside the gene matches: 6. The CDR3 sequence is CASSQPGQGATEAFF. CDR3 DNA: TGCGCCAGCAGCCAGCCGGGACAGGGGGCGACTGAAGCTTTCTTT.

This clonotype was recorded many times. The V gene is TRBV7-6, the J gene TRBJ1-4; 8 bases line up with TRBD1. V lost 5 bases and J lost 5; bases outside the gene matches: 13. The CDR3 has 17 residues. Germline V gene data show CDR1 as SGHVS and CDR2 as FNYEAQ. CDR3 nucleotide sequence: TGTGCCAGCAGCCCCCAGGGGGCTGCTAGCCTAAATGAAAAACTGTTTTTT. Translated: CASSPQGAASLNEKLFF.

This sequence joins TRBV29-1 and TRBJ1-2; TRBD1 aligns across 12 bases. The CDR3 has 13 amino acids. The V gene end was trimmed by 5 bases and the J gene end by 8 bases; junction bases not matched to a gene: 6. Germline-derived CDR1 and CDR2 are SQVTM and ANQGSEA. The CDR3 DNA reads as TGCAGCGTTCCGGGACAGGGGGCGGGAGGCTACACCTTC. It codes for CSVPGQGAGGYTF.

There are many counts of this clonotype. The V and J genes are TRBV5-6 and TRBJ2-6; no clear D. The germline V gene has CDR1 SGHDT and CDR2 YYEEEE. The CDR3 is made up of 13 amino acids. Trimming took off 4 bases at V and 8 bases at J, with 10 bases between the two ends. The CDR3 region has the DNA TGTGCCAGCAGCGTCGGCAGGACCAACGTCCTGACTTTC. It specifies CASSVGRTNVLTF.

This clonotype came up a few times. J is TRBJ1-2 and V is TRBV28, with D perhaps matching TRBD1 (6 bases). The germline V gene has CDR1 MDHEN and CDR2 SYDVKM. The CDR3 has 14 residues. Deletions cut 7 bases from V and 0 bases from J, with 12 bases between. The CDR3 bases are TGTGCCAGCACTCTGACAGGCGCTAACTATGGCTACACCTTC. This gives the protein CASTLTGANYGYTF.

This clonotype was recorded many times. The V call is TRBV23-1, the J call TRBJ1-5, with D unresolved. TRBV23-1 is placed among ORFs of uncertain function. V lost 9 bases, J lost 4 bases, and 13 bases lay in between. The CDR3 contains 13 residues. DNA of the CDR3: TGCGCCAGGGAAACCTGTTGTAATCAGCCCCAGCATTTT. Encoded protein: CARETCCNQPQHF.

The genes are TRBV12-5 and TRBJ2-4; maybe TRBD1 (5 bases). Trimming removed 9 bases from V and 5 bases from J, with 11 bases in between. Germline-derived CDR1 and CDR2 are LGHNT and FRNRAP. CDR3 length equals 12 residues. CDR3 nucleotide sequence: TGTGCTAGCTCCCCACAGGAAAACATTCAGTACTTC. It specifies CASSPQENIQYF.

This clonotype was observed a few times. The chain recombines TRBV20-1 with TRBJ2-5, with TRBD2 matching over 13 bases. The CDR3 is made up of 15 amino acids. Germline V gene lookup returns CDR1 DFQATT and CDR2 SNEGSKA (reference sequence). Germline trimming cut 6 bases from V and 2 bases from J; bases unmatched to any gene: 6. CDR3 region: CSARTSGGPQETQYF. The CDR3 DNA is TGCAGTGCGAGGACTAGCGGGGGCCCTCAAGAGACCCAGTACTTC.

The table lists this clonotype with a few counts. J is TRBJ1-1 and V is TRBV15; 9 nucleotides agree with TRBD1. There are 15 residues in the CDR3. CDR1 is LNHNV, CDR2 YYDKDF, per germline (reference sequence). J was trimmed by 2 bases and V by 1 base; bases with no gene match: 2. The CDR3 loop is CATSRGDRVNTEAFF. Here the CDR3 DNA reads TGTGCCACCAGCAGAGGGGACAGGGTAAACACTGAAGCTTTCTTT.